A selection of T cell receptor beta chains follows, all from one sample in a study of CD8 T cells in ankylosing spondylitis. One entry per CDR3 protein, called by TCRdb with MiXCR from the 5' RACE reads. The repertoire includes 750,000 to 850,000 distinct CDR3 sequences, approximately 10% of them detected once, and approximately 0.5% sits in the top ten. Sequencing was done on a sample of blood, either unsorted or a sorted T cell fraction (not recorded which). The source is a male donor with ankylosing spondylitis. Both conserved end residues are part of each CDR3. The order of the fields is clone size, V gene, D gene, J gene, CDR3 protein, CDR3 DNA. D genes are given only for firm matches. Clone size, where shown, is once, few, many, or a class for clones that have expanded.

many	TRBV20-1	NA	TRBJ1-2	CSAPGREGYGYTF	TGCAGTGCCCCGGGCAGGGAGGGCTATGGCTACACCTTC
NA	TRBV11-2	NA	TRBJ1-1	CASSLGIRNTEAFF	TGTGCCAGCAGCTTAGGGATCCGGAACACTGAAGCTTTCTTT
NA	TRBV20-1	NA	TRBJ2-3	CSALPGRTTYTDTQYF	TGCAGTGCCCTCCCTGGGCGGACAACTTACACAGATACGCAGTATTTT
NA	TRBV6-5	NA	TRBJ1-3	CASSYSARASSGNTIYF	TGTGCCAGCAGTTACTCGGCCAGGGCGAGCTCTGGAAACACCATATATTTT
few	TRBV7-2	NA	TRBJ1-1	CASSYFGFEAFF	TGTGCCAGCAGCTATTTCGGGTTTGAAGCTTTCTTT
few	TRBV5-1	NA	TRBJ2-2	CASSLNGGLAGELFF	TGCGCCAGCAGCTTGAATGGGGGATTGGCCGGGGAGCTGTTTTTT
many	TRBV7-2	TRBD2	TRBJ2-7	CASSLGLAASYEQYF	TGTGCCAGCAGCTTAGGGCTAGCGGCCTCCTACGAGCAGTACTTC
NA	TRBV5-5	NA	TRBJ2-1	CASGADVGNEQFF	TGTGCCAGCGGCGCGGACGTGGGGAATGAGCAGTTCTTC
NA	TRBV24-1	NA	TRBJ2-3	CATSEPPADTQYF	TGTGCCACCAGTGAACCCCCAGCAGATACGCAGTATTTT
many	TRBV5-6	TRBD1	TRBJ2-1	CASSAWDSYNEQFF	TGTGCCAGCAGCGCCTGGGACAGTTACAATGAGCAGTTCTTC
few	TRBV28	NA	TRBJ1-6	CASHQSSYNSPLHF	TGTGCCAGCCACCAGAGCTCCTATAATTCACCCCTCCACTTT
NA	TRBV6-5	TRBD1	TRBJ2-5	CASSYTIGTGFSETQYF	TGTGCCAGCAGTTACACCATTGGGACAGGGTTCTCGGAGACCCAGTACTTC
few	TRBV29-1	NA	TRBJ1-2	CSVEGGRFYGYTF	TGCAGCGTTGAGGGGGGGCGCTTCTATGGCTACACCTTC
few	TRBV20-1	TRBD2	TRBJ2-3	CSASLRRGADTQYF	TGCAGTGCTTCTCTCCGGCGGGGGGCAGATACGCAGTATTTT
NA	TRBV20-1	NA	TRBJ2-7	CSATGQLYEQYF	TGCAGTGCTACCGGACAGTTATACGAGCAGTACTTC
many	TRBV5-1	NA	TRBJ1-5	CASPKRASNQPQHF	TGCGCCAGCCCAAAACGGGCGAGCAATCAGCCCCAGCATTTT
few	TRBV6-5	NA	TRBJ2-1	CASSYSWARNNEQFF	TGTGCCAGCAGTTACAGTTGGGCTAGAAACAATGAGCAGTTCTTC
few	TRBV7-9	NA	TRBJ1-4	CASSFYRSRNEKLFF	TGTGCCAGCAGCTTTTACAGGAGTCGGAATGAAAAACTGTTTTTT
NA	TRBV27	NA	TRBJ2-3	CASADRDGTDTQYF	TGTGCCAGCGCCGATCGGGACGGGACAGATACGCAGTATTTT
few	TRBV20-1	NA	TRBJ2-5	CSAIPTGRTWETQYF	TGCAGTGCTATTCCGACAGGGAGGACGTGGGAGACCCAGTACTTC
NA	TRBV5-1	NA	TRBJ2-3	CASSLVASASTDTQYF	TGCGCCAGCAGCTTGGTGGCCAGTGCGAGCACAGATACGCAGTATTTT
few	TRBV20-1	NA	TRBJ2-1	CSAMRATSYNEQFF	TGCAGTGCTATGAGGGCGACTTCCTACAATGAGCAGTTCTTC
many	TRBV20-1	TRBD1	TRBJ2-5	CSANGRGLQETQYF	TGCAGTGCTAACGGCAGGGGGTTACAAGAGACCCAGTACTTC
few	TRBV7-9	NA	TRBJ2-1	CASSLGAISYNEQFF	TGTGCCAGCAGCCTAGGGGCAATCTCCTACAATGAGCAGTTCTTC
few	TRBV7-2	TRBD1	TRBJ2-4	CASSYRQGHENIQYF	TGTGCCAGCAGCTATAGACAGGGACATGAAAACATTCAGTACTTC
few	TRBV6-1	NA	TRBJ2-1	CASNKGGREQFF	TGTGCCAGCAATAAAGGGGGGCGAGAGCAGTTCTTC